This T cell receptor beta chain was recovered during a study of cytomegalovirus exposure and HLA in healthy donors. Overall study: The Caucasian-associated ancestry cluster contained about 80% of the approximately 400 genotyped donors.

As regards this clone: As yet, its antigen is unknown.

Study-wide points: The dataset shows that most TCR sequences were rare, while some public TCRs occurred in many donors. A later examination showed that TCR association rates differed by HLA locus, with DRB1 most and HLA-C fewest. What TCR beta sequences reportedly achieved was accurate prediction of HLA-A and HLA-B alleles in most subjects.

CDR1 is MGHRA and CDR2 is YSYEKL in the germline V gene. The CDR3 loop spans 16 amino acids. V was cut by 0 bases and J by 4 bases, with 10 bases left in between. The study ran its PCR with 60 Vbeta and 13 Jbeta primers. TCRdb's table, derived via immunoSEQ multiplex PCR, lists solely in-frame clones and lacks some. The sample has 150,000 or so clones; approximately 81% are singletons. The V gene is TRBV4-1, the J gene TRBJ1-6; D may be TRBD1 (5 bases). Sample: PBMCs. This TCR derives from a boy aged 2-9 years in good health and CMV-seronegative. The CDR3 DNA reads as TGCGCCAGCAGCCAAGATGCCAGGGCATATAATTCACCCCTCCACTTT. It yields the protein CASSQDARAYNSPLHF.